The 10 T cell receptor beta chains given below trace back to one sample, sequenced in a study of blood T cell repertoires in COVID-19. Profiling relied on immunoSEQ multiplex PCR, and the TCRdb table lists in-frame clones only, not all of them. The table records 300,000 to 400,000 clones, 75% to 90% of them present only once. Material: peripheral blood. The receptors shown here come from a woman in her fifties or sixties with COVID-19, enrolled during active disease.

This rearrangement joins TRBV6-6 to TRBJ1-1; D remains ambiguous. The V end was cut by 10 bases, the J end by 1 base, with 7 bases between. The CDR3 consists of 11 residues. In germline, CDR1 is MNHNY, CDR2 SVGAGI (reference sequence). The CDR3: CATSPNTEAFF. The DNA of the CDR3 is TGTGCCACCTCCCCGAACACTGAAGCTTTCTTT.

This clone showed up just a few times. V gene TRBV29-1 combines with J gene TRBJ2-3, with 8 bases identical to TRBD2. The V gene end was trimmed by 4 bases and the J gene end by 4 bases; junction bases not matched to a gene: 7. Looked up from germline, CDR1 is SQVTM and CDR2 is ANQGSEA. The CDR3 has 14 residues. CDR3: CSVGRGGFADTQYF. In DNA form, the CDR3 reads TGCAGCGTTGGTCGGGGGGGCTTCGCAGATACGCAGTATTTT.

The chain recombines TRBV7-2 with TRBJ1-3; D gene uncertain. In germline, CDR1 is SGHTA, CDR2 FQGNSA. The ends were cut back, 0 bases at V and 2 bases at J, with 14 bases in the middle. The CDR3 loop spans 17 amino acids. The CDR3 loop reads CASSLASLMGAGNTIYF. Here the CDR3 DNA reads TGTGCCAGCAGCTTAGCTAGCCTTATGGGTGCTGGAAACACCATATATTTT.

The chain joins TRBV10-3 to TRBJ1-2; D gene unclear. V was clipped by 0 bases and J by 2 bases, with 7 bases between them. Germline lookup yields CDR1 ENHRY and CDR2 SYGVKD. CDR3 length: 14 residues. For the CDR3, the DNA is TGTGCCATCAGTGAGTCGTACGGGAACTATGGCTACACCTTC. Its translation: CAISESYGNYGYTF.

The rearrangement links TRBV4-1 to TRBJ2-3, with D uncertain. The germline V gene encodes CDR1 MGHRA and CDR2 YSYEKL. The CDR3 has 13 residues. The V gene lost 4 bases and the J gene lost 2 bases, with 7 bases spanning the gap. This CDR3 reads CASSPQNTDTQYF. The DNA for the CDR3 is TGCGCCAGCAGCCCACAGAACACAGATACGCAGTATTTT.

V usage is TRBV11-3 and J usage is TRBJ2-7; TRBD1 matches 7 bases. The CDR3 sequence is 13 residues long. The V segment lost 5 bases and the J segment 3 bases; nucleotides outside the gene matches: 4. Germline CDR1 reads SGHNT; CDR2 reads YENEEA. CDR3 coding DNA: TGTGCCAGCAGCCGGGACAGTATCTACGAGCAGTACTTC. Translation: CASSRDSIYEQYF.

This clone was observed once. J is TRBJ2-3 and V is TRBV5-4; 9 bases line up with TRBD1. The CDR3 extends over 15 amino acids. CDR1 and CDR2 from the germline V gene are SGHNT and YYREEE (reference sequence). Trimming cost V 4 bases and J 2 bases; bases outside gene matches: 5. In DNA form, the CDR3 reads TGTGCCAGCAGCGTGGGACAGGGTACCACAGATACGCAGTATTTT. Translation: CASSVGQGTTDTQYF.

The gene calls are TRBV14 and TRBJ2-7; 7 nucleotides agree with TRBD2. Trimming at V came to 2 bases and at J to 2 bases, leaving 27 bases not matched to a gene. Germline lookup yields CDR1 SGHDN and CDR2 FVKESK. This CDR3 is 22 amino acids long. The CDR3 protein is CASSQLAGQRASGPSSTYEQYF. CDR3 sequence (DNA): TGTGCCAGCAGCCAATTAGCGGGCCAAAGGGCTAGCGGCCCTTCCTCCACCTACGAGCAGTACTTC.

This chain joins TRBV19 and TRBJ1-1; TRBD1 matches 7 bases. Trimming took 5 bases from V and 3 from J; bases not matched to a gene: 3. The CDR3 length is 13 residues. CDR1 LNHDA and CDR2 SQIVND come from the germline V gene (reference sequence). The CDR3 coding sequence is TGTGCCAGTAGTGCGACAGGGTACACTGAAGCTTTCTTT. Translated, it gives CASSATGYTEAFF.

This chain uses TRBV30 with TRBJ1-5, with a tentative D call TRBD1 (5 bases). Trimming took off 5 bases at V and 7 bases at J, with 12 bases between the two ends. This CDR3 spans 12 amino acids. Germline-derived CDR1 and CDR2 are GTSNPN and SVGIG (reference sequence). The CDR3 nucleotides are TGTGCCTGGGCTTGGGGACTACAGCCCCAGCATTTT. This codes for CAWAWGLQPQHF.